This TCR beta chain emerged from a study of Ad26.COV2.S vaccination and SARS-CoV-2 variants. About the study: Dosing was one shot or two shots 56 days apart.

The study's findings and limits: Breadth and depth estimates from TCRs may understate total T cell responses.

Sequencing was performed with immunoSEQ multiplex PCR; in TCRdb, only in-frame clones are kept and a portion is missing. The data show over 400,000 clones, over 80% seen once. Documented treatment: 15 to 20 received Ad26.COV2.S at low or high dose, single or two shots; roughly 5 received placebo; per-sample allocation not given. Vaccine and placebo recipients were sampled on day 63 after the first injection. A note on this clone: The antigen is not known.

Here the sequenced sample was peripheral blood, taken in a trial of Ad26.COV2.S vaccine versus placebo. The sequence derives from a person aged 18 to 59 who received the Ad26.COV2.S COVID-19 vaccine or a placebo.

The CDR3 bases are TGTGCCAGCAGCCAGTCGGGGGCAAAGGGATATTCACCCCTCCACTTT. Protein sequence: CASSQSGAKGYSPLHF. The gene calls are TRBV3-1 (or the pseudogene TRBV3-2) and TRBJ1-6; perhaps TRBD1 as D (6 bases). Germline V CDR1 and CDR2: LGHDT, YNNKEL (reference sequence). The CDR3 contains 16 residues. With 3 bases removed from V and 8 bases from J, the gap between germline ends came to 17 bases.